The 20 T cell receptor beta chains below were found in one sample sequenced in a study of blood T cells in healthy people across ages. Sample-barcoded 5' priming and a J-beta primer mix drove a second PCR of about 6 to 12 cycles. Via MiXCR, TCRdb re-called the 5' RACE reads, giving one row per CDR3 protein. The sample contains 550,000 to 750,000 distinct CDR3 sequences, roughly 20% of which appear only once. Sequencing was carried out using blood. These receptors were taken from a man in his 70s in good health.

The J gene is TRBJ2-5, the V gene TRBV20-1, with unresolved D. CDR1 is DFQATT and CDR2 is SNEGSKA in the germline V gene (reference sequence). Trimming stripped 6 bases from V and 0 bases from J, with 8 bases between. The CDR3 is 12 amino acids. The chain's CDR3 is CSADGYQETQYF. The CDR3, as DNA: TGCAGTGCCGACGGATACCAAGAGACCCAGTACTTC.

This clonotype was observed a handful of times. The rearrangement uses TRBV5-1 and TRBJ2-5; D possibly matches TRBD1 or TRBD2 (5 bases each). The germline gives CDR1 SGHRS, CDR2 YFSETQ. The V gene lost 0 bases and the J gene lost 5 bases, with 14 bases spanning the gap. This CDR3 contains 15 residues. The CDR3 region has the DNA TGCGCCAGCAGCTTGGTTCCAGGGCGGGCGGAGACCCAGTACTTC. It codes for CASSLVPGRAETQYF.

This clonotype was picked up one time. This chain uses TRBV5-1 with TRBJ2-1; possibly TRBD2 for D (6 bases). Germline V gene lookup returns CDR1 SGHRS and CDR2 YFSETQ. The CDR3 has 15 residues. Trimming left V 3 bases short and J 0 bases short, with 10 bases between. Written as DNA, the CDR3 is TGCGCCAGCAGCTGGGAGGAGAACTCCTACAATGAGCAGTTCTTC. Protein sequence: CASSWEENSYNEQFF.

This clonotype was seen more than once but under ten times. V gene TRBV29-1 combines with J gene TRBJ2-5; TRBD1 might be the D (5 bases). The V gene's germline CDR1 is SQVTM and CDR2 ANQGSEA. Trimming shortened V by 3 bases and J by 7 bases, and 15 bases separated the two germline ends. The CDR3 sequence is 13 residues long. The DNA for the CDR3 is TGCAGCGTTGAGGTCCAGGGTTTAGGGACCCAGTACTTC. Its translation: CSVEVQGLGTQYF.

There are many counts of this clonotype. The V call is TRBV20-1, the J call TRBJ2-5; D unclear. CDR1 is DFQATT, CDR2 SNEGSKA, per germline (reference sequence). Trimming shortened V by 3 bases and J by 5 bases, and 13 bases separated the two germline ends. This CDR3 contains 13 residues. The CDR3: CSASSSDGETQYF. CDR3 coding DNA: TGCAGTGCTAGCAGTTCGGATGGGGAGACCCAGTACTTC.

CDR3 nucleotides: TGTGCCAGCAGTTTCGACAGGGGTAGCGAGCAGTACTTC. Translating gives CASSFDRGSEQYF. The chain links TRBV12-3 or TRBV12-4 to TRBJ2-7; TRBD1 agrees at 8 bases. The CDR3 spans 13 residues. Losses at the gene ends were 3 bases for V and 6 bases for J; bases not matched to a gene: 4.

This clonotype showed up just a few times. The chain couples TRBV5-5 to TRBJ1-2; D is unclear. The CDR3 contains 15 residues. Germline loops: CDR1 SGHKS, CDR2 YYEKEE (reference sequence). Trimming cost V 6 bases and J 3 bases, with 18 bases left between them. The DNA for the CDR3 is TGTGCCAGCACGCCTTCAGTTTGGGCCGACTATGGCTACACCTTC. Amino acids: CASTPSVWADYGYTF.

The chain combines TRBV29-1 with TRBJ2-6; D is perhaps TRBD1 or TRBD2 (5 bases each). The CDR3 length is 14 residues. The germline CDR1 and CDR2 sequences are SQVTM and ANQGSEA. V lost 6 bases and J 1 base, leaving 10 bases between the germline ends. The CDR3 protein is CSVGDQSGANVLTF. The CDR3 DNA sequence: TGCAGCGTGGGGGACCAGTCTGGGGCCAACGTCCTGACTTTC.

This chain joins TRBV15 and TRBJ2-5; D unresolved. CDR3 size: 12 residues. Germline CDR1 LNHNV, CDR2 YYDKDF (reference sequence). V lost 7 bases and J 1 base, leaving 7 bases between the germline ends. CDR3 bases: TGTGCCACCAATGGCCCCCAAGAGACCCAGTACTTC. The encoded protein is CATNGPQETQYF.

This clonotype was seen only a few times. This could be a read error, since a much larger clone is one nucleotide away. The chain recombines TRBV12-3 or TRBV12-4 with TRBJ2-4; D remains ambiguous. V lost 1 base and J 0 bases, leaving 13 bases between the germline ends. The CDR3 has 17 amino acids. The CDR3 DNA reads as TGTGCCAGCAGTTTAGTAGGCCTGCTGTTAGCCAAAAACATTCAGTACTTC. It yields the protein CASSLVGLLLAKNIQYF.

The gene calls are TRBV7-3 and TRBJ2-5; 9 nucleotides align to TRBD2. The J call may be wrong; the DNA end is better matched by TRBJ2-1. Germline V gene sequence: CDR1 SGHTA, CDR2 FQGTGA. The CDR3 extends over 16 amino acids. The CDR3 sequence: CASSLTWASGTNEQFF. In DNA form, the CDR3 reads TGTGCCAGCAGCTTAACGTGGGCTAGCGGGACCAATGAGCAGTTCTTC.

This clonotype was observed many times. V is TRBV11-2 and J is TRBJ2-7, with D possibly being TRBD1 (5 bases). The germline V gene has CDR1 SGHAT and CDR2 FQNNGV. CDR3 length equals 12 residues. Deletions cut 7 bases from V and 2 bases from J, with 9 bases between. As DNA, the CDR3 is TGTGCCAGCAATAGGGGAACCTACGAGCAGTACTTC. It specifies CASNRGTYEQYF.

This clonotype turned up a few times. This chain joins TRBV5-1 and TRBJ2-5, with 7 bases lining up with TRBD2. Trimming cost V 4 bases and J 1 base; bases outside gene matches: 4. CDR1 SGHRS and CDR2 YFSETQ come from the germline V gene. The CDR3 runs 14 residues. Here the CDR3 DNA reads TGCGCCAGCAGCAGCGGGACCGCCCAAGAGACCCAGTACTTC. Its translation: CASSSGTAQETQYF.

This clonotype has just a few counts. This rearrangement joins TRBV20-1 to TRBJ2-7; the match to TRBD2 covers 15 bases. This CDR3 is 17 amino acids long. In germline, CDR1 is DFQATT, CDR2 SNEGSKA (reference sequence). V shed 1 base and J 2 bases; nucleotides not matched to a gene: 6. The CDR3 region has the DNA TGCAGTGCTAGAGGGACTAGCGGGAGGGAGCGGACCTACGAGCAGTACTTC. Translated: CSARGTSGRERTYEQYF.

The chain employs TRBV28 and TRBJ1-2, with no clear D. There are 14 residues in the CDR3. Trimming left V 2 bases short and J 7 bases short, with 14 bases between. The germline V gene encodes CDR1 MDHEN and CDR2 SYDVKM. In DNA, the CDR3 is TGTGCCAGCAGTTTACTGGCAGCCCCCTCTGGCTACACCTTC. Its translation is CASSLLAAPSGYTF.

V gene TRBV6-1 combines with J gene TRBJ2-4; no reliable D call. CDR1 and CDR2 (germline): MNHNS, SASEGT. The CDR3 runs to 17 residues. CDR3 DNA sequence: TGTGCGGGGTCCGATAAAATTGGGTCTCTAGCCAAAAACATTCAGTACTTC. Translation gives CAGSDKIGSLAKNIQYF.

This clonotype has a handful of counts. As DNA, the CDR3 is TGCAGTGCCCAAGGGCGAGACAGGGGGTCTCGAGACACCGGGGAGCTGTTTTTT. Encoded protein: CSAQGRDRGSRDTGELFF. The rearrangement uses TRBV20-1 and TRBJ2-2; 9 positions match TRBD1. Trimming removed 6 bases from V and 3 bases from J; junction bases left unmatched: 17. There are 18 residues in the CDR3. CDR1 is DFQATT, CDR2 SNEGSKA, per germline (reference sequence).

The rearrangement links TRBV20-1 to TRBJ1-1; 7 positions match TRBD1. This CDR3 is built from 13 residues. The J segment lost 5 bases and the V segment lost 6 bases, leaving 9 bases of the junction unmatched. Germline CDR1 DFQATT, CDR2 SNEGSKA (reference sequence). The CDR3 region is CSAKRQGRTEAFF. DNA of the CDR3: TGCAGTGCAAAACGACAGGGTCGAACTGAAGCTTTCTTT.

The chain combines TRBV28 with TRBJ2-1, with 10 nucleotides matching TRBD2. Germline loops: CDR1 MDHEN, CDR2 SYDVKM. J gave up 0 bases and V 1 base, and 3 bases lay outside the gene matches. The CDR3 has 17 residues. The CDR3 loop reads CASSLLAGGTSYNEQFF. In DNA, the CDR3 is TGTGCCAGCAGTTTATTAGCGGGAGGCACCTCCTACAATGAGCAGTTCTTC.

V usage is TRBV6-5 and J usage is TRBJ2-7; possible D gene TRBD2, 6 bases. The CDR3 runs 16 residues. The V and J ends lost 0 bases and 4 bases respectively, with 16 bases between them. Looked up from germline, CDR1 is MNHEY and CDR2 is SVGAGI. CDR3: CASSYSNGGLIYEQYF. The CDR3 bases are TGTGCCAGCAGTTACTCGAACGGGGGACTGATTTACGAGCAGTACTTC.